These T cell receptor beta chains were read from a single sample in a study of T cell repertoires in cytomegalovirus infection. For these TCRs, the target antigens are not known. Each CDR3 protein is one row after TCRdb ran MiXCR on the reads. The table records about 920,000 distinct CDR3 sequences, approximately 30% of them present only once. The source was cultured CD8+ T cells from PBMCs, collected from culture after CMV antigen stimulation. These receptors originate from a human donor in good health (CMV status not recorded). Some clones in this sample may be carry-over from other donors' samples. Each CDR3 is given with its conserved first and last residue. Each record gives: clone size, V gene, D gene, J gene, CDR3 protein, CDR3 DNA. The D gene is left open where the match is weak. Clone size appears in some rows only: once, few, many, or a class for an expanded clone.

clone_size: few; v_call: TRBV7-6; d_call: NA; j_call: TRBJ1-4; cdr3_aa: CASSREQVNEKLFF; cdr3_nt: TGTGCCAGCAGCAGGGAACAAGTTAATGAAAAACTGTTTTTT
clone_size: few; v_call: TRBV12-3/TRBV12-4; d_call: TRBD1; j_call: TRBJ1-1; cdr3_aa: CASSFPRQGGTEAFF; cdr3_nt: TGTGCCAGCAGTTTTCCCCGACAGGGAGGCACTGAAGCTTTCTTT
clone_size: few; v_call: TRBV7-9; d_call: NA; j_call: TRBJ1-5; cdr3_aa: CASARGSNQPQHF; cdr3_nt: TGTGCCAGCGCCAGGGGAAGCAATCAGCCCCAGCATTTT
clone_size: NA; v_call: TRBV20-1; d_call: TRBD1; j_call: TRBJ1-1; cdr3_aa: CSAKQQDRNLNTEAFF; cdr3_nt: TGCAGTGCCAAACAGCAGGACAGGAACTTGAACACTGAAGCTTTCTTT
clone_size: NA; v_call: TRBV4-2; d_call: NA; j_call: TRBJ2-3; cdr3_aa: CASSPTVGVADTQYF; cdr3_nt: TGTGCCAGCAGCCCCACTGTAGGGGTGGCAGATACGCAGTATTTT
clone_size: few; v_call: TRBV7-9; d_call: NA; j_call: TRBJ2-1; cdr3_aa: CATMGGLDNEQFF; cdr3_nt: TGTGCCACTATGGGGGGACTGGACAATGAGCAGTTCTTC
clone_size: few; v_call: TRBV3-1; d_call: NA; j_call: TRBJ1-1; cdr3_aa: CASSQSTAGLGTEAFF; cdr3_nt: TGTGCCAGCAGCCAATCCACGGCTGGTCTTGGCACTGAAGCTTTCTTT
clone_size: few; v_call: TRBV11-2; d_call: TRBD2; j_call: TRBJ2-3; cdr3_aa: CASSSPTSGGAWDTQYF; cdr3_nt: TGTGCCAGCAGCTCTCCGACTAGCGGGGGGGCCTGGGATACGCAGTATTTT
clone_size: NA; v_call: TRBV5-1; d_call: NA; j_call: TRBJ1-1; cdr3_aa: CASSPPGLPEAFF; cdr3_nt: TGCGCCAGCAGCCCCCCCGGCCTCCCGGAGGCTTTCTTT
clone_size: NA; v_call: TRBV28; d_call: NA; j_call: TRBJ2-3; cdr3_aa: CASSLSRIEDTQYF; cdr3_nt: TGTGCCAGCAGTTTATCCAGGATTGAAGATACGCAGTATTTT
clone_size: few; v_call: TRBV12-5; d_call: NA; j_call: TRBJ2-7; cdr3_aa: CASGLDSSYEQYF; cdr3_nt: TGTGCTAGTGGTTTGGACAGTTCCTACGAGCAGTACTTC
clone_size: few; v_call: TRBV6-6; d_call: NA; j_call: TRBJ1-1; cdr3_aa: CASSYGIPVNTEAFF; cdr3_nt: TGTGCCAGCAGTTACGGGATCCCAGTAAACACTGAAGCTTTCTTT
clone_size: many; v_call: TRBV7-2; d_call: TRBD1; j_call: TRBJ1-2; cdr3_aa: CASSLVQGDPDGYTF; cdr3_nt: TGTGCCAGCAGCTTAGTCCAGGGGGACCCCGATGGCTACACCTTC
clone_size: many; v_call: TRBV7-2; d_call: NA; j_call: TRBJ1-2; cdr3_aa: CASSAHRVRDYGYTF; cdr3_nt: TGTGCCAGCAGCGCTCACAGGGTTAGGGACTATGGCTACACCTTC
clone_size: few; v_call: TRBV10-3; d_call: NA; j_call: TRBJ1-5; cdr3_aa: CAISELFLPDQPQHF; cdr3_nt: TGTGCCATCAGTGAGTTGTTCCTTCCGGATCAGCCCCAGCATTTT
clone_size: NA; v_call: TRBV18; d_call: NA; j_call: TRBJ1-5; cdr3_aa: CASSPHPGVGNQPQHF; cdr3_nt: TGTGCCAGCTCACCACACCCAGGAGTCGGCAATCAGCCCCAGCATTTT
clone_size: NA; v_call: TRBV7-2; d_call: TRBD2; j_call: TRBJ2-1; cdr3_aa: CASSPSGALAEQFF; cdr3_nt: TGTGCCAGCAGCCCTAGCGGGGCCTTGGCTGAGCAGTTCTTC
clone_size: NA; v_call: TRBV20-1; d_call: NA; j_call: TRBJ2-3; cdr3_aa: CSARPRGLSTDTQYF; cdr3_nt: TGCAGTGCTAGGCCCCGGGGACTTAGCACAGATACGCAGTATTTT
clone_size: many; v_call: TRBV7-6; d_call: TRBD2; j_call: TRBJ2-3; cdr3_aa: CASSLGGGATDTQYF; cdr3_nt: TGTGCCAGCAGCTTAGGCGGGGGGGCCACAGATACGCAGTATTTT
clone_size: NA; v_call: TRBV7-6; d_call: NA; j_call: TRBJ2-5; cdr3_aa: CASSTRTVNRETQYF; cdr3_nt: TGTGCCAGCAGCACCCGGACAGTAAATAGGGAGACCCAGTACTTC
clone_size: NA; v_call: TRBV27; d_call: TRBD1; j_call: TRBJ2-5; cdr3_aa: CASSLSTGGKETQYF; cdr3_nt: TGTGCCAGCAGTTTATCGACAGGGGGTAAGGAGACCCAGTACTTC
clone_size: NA; v_call: TRBV12-3/TRBV12-4; d_call: TRBD1; j_call: TRBJ1-4; cdr3_aa: CASSLQQGREKLFF; cdr3_nt: TGTGCCAGCAGTTTACAACAGGGGCGTGAAAAACTGTTTTTT
clone_size: few; v_call: TRBV28; d_call: TRBD1; j_call: TRBJ1-1; cdr3_aa: CASRIPDRADTEAFF; cdr3_nt: TGTGCCAGCAGGATTCCCGACAGGGCGGACACTGAAGCTTTCTTT
clone_size: NA; v_call: TRBV7-9; d_call: NA; j_call: TRBJ2-7; cdr3_aa: CASSLARSPYEQYF; cdr3_nt: TGTGCCAGCAGCTTAGCCCGGTCCCCCTACGAGCAGTACTTC
clone_size: NA; v_call: TRBV6-8; d_call: TRBD2; j_call: TRBJ2-1; cdr3_aa: CASSYSTGGAYNEQFF; cdr3_nt: TGTGCCAGCAGTTACTCGACGGGGGGGGCCTACAATGAGCAGTTCTTC
clone_size: many; v_call: TRBV7-6; d_call: NA; j_call: TRBJ2-3; cdr3_aa: CASSLASHIPSTDTQYF; cdr3_nt: TGTGCCAGCAGCTTAGCTTCCCATATTCCAAGCACAGATACGCAGTATTTT
clone_size: NA; v_call: TRBV19; d_call: NA; j_call: TRBJ2-5; cdr3_aa: CASRDVRDFQETQYF; cdr3_nt: TGTGCCAGTAGAGATGTCAGGGACTTCCAAGAGACCCAGTACTTC
clone_size: many; v_call: TRBV12-3/TRBV12-4; d_call: NA; j_call: TRBJ1-1; cdr3_aa: CASSLGAVNTEAFF; cdr3_nt: TGTGCCAGCAGTTTAGGGGCCGTGAACACTGAAGCTTTCTTT
clone_size: few; v_call: TRBV6-1; d_call: NA; j_call: TRBJ2-3; cdr3_aa: CASSEARSWTDTQYF; cdr3_nt: TGTGCCAGCAGTGAGGCTAGGAGTTGGACAGATACGCAGTATTTT
clone_size: many; v_call: TRBV6-5; d_call: TRBD2; j_call: TRBJ2-3; cdr3_aa: CASSHGGGFRTDTQYF; cdr3_nt: TGTGCCAGCAGCCACGGGGGGGGGTTTCGGACAGATACGCAGTATTTT
clone_size: NA; v_call: TRBV6-5; d_call: NA; j_call: TRBJ2-1; cdr3_aa: CASIGPGNEQFF; cdr3_nt: TGTGCCAGCATTGGCCCCGGCAATGAGCAGTTCTTC
clone_size: NA; v_call: TRBV6-8; d_call: NA; j_call: TRBJ1-1; cdr3_aa: CASSYSREGGTEAFF; cdr3_nt: TGTGCCAGCAGTTACTCGCGGGAGGGAGGCACTGAAGCTTTCTTT
clone_size: NA; v_call: TRBV5-6; d_call: TRBD1; j_call: TRBJ1-2; cdr3_aa: CASSPGQGIVGYTF; cdr3_nt: TGTGCCAGCAGCCCGGGACAGGGGATTGTTGGCTACACCTTC
clone_size: few; v_call: TRBV15; d_call: TRBD1; j_call: TRBJ2-3; cdr3_aa: CATTAGQGNTDTQYF; cdr3_nt: TGTGCCACCACCGCGGGACAGGGTAACACAGATACGCAGTATTTT
clone_size: NA; v_call: TRBV6-5; d_call: NA; j_call: TRBJ2-5; cdr3_aa: CASSYGVGGGDRETQYF; cdr3_nt: TGTGCCAGCAGTTACGGAGTCGGAGGGGGTGACAGGGAGACCCAGTACTTC
clone_size: NA; v_call: TRBV27; d_call: NA; j_call: TRBJ1-1; cdr3_aa: CASSPILLELTEAFF; cdr3_nt: TGTGCCAGCAGTCCGATCCTCCTGGAGCTCACTGAAGCTTTCTTT
clone_size: few; v_call: TRBV7-2; d_call: NA; j_call: TRBJ2-1; cdr3_aa: CASSLENGAFFNEQFF; cdr3_nt: TGTGCCAGCAGCTTGGAAAACGGGGCCTTCTTCAATGAGCAGTTCTTC
clone_size: many; v_call: TRBV5-6; d_call: NA; j_call: TRBJ2-3; cdr3_aa: CASSLGRPTDTQYF; cdr3_nt: TGTGCCAGCAGCTTAGGGCGGCCAACAGATACGCAGTATTTT
clone_size: NA; v_call: TRBV28; d_call: TRBD2; j_call: TRBJ2-3; cdr3_aa: CAARKGLAGGLTTDTQYF; cdr3_nt: TGTGCCGCGAGGAAGGGACTAGCGGGGGGCCTAACCACAGATACGCAGTATTTT
clone_size: few; v_call: TRBV28; d_call: TRBD1; j_call: TRBJ1-1; cdr3_aa: CASSRLGQGRAFF; cdr3_nt: TGTGCCAGCAGTAGATTGGGACAGGGGAGAGCTTTCTTT
clone_size: few; v_call: TRBV6-1; d_call: NA; j_call: TRBJ1-1; cdr3_aa: CASSEDPTEAFF; cdr3_nt: TGTGCCAGCAGTGAAGATCCCACTGAAGCTTTCTTT
clone_size: NA; v_call: TRBV4-1; d_call: NA; j_call: TRBJ1-4; cdr3_aa: CASSPTRGDEKLFF; cdr3_nt: TGCGCCAGCAGCCCCACCCGGGGCGATGAAAAACTGTTTTTT
clone_size: NA; v_call: TRBV19; d_call: NA; j_call: TRBJ1-1; cdr3_aa: CASKGFQPGEAFF; cdr3_nt: TGTGCCAGTAAGGGCTTCCAGCCGGGTGAAGCTTTCTTT
clone_size: NA; v_call: TRBV5-5; d_call: NA; j_call: TRBJ2-2; cdr3_aa: CASSAPRTLNTGELFF; cdr3_nt: TGTGCCAGCAGCGCCCCCCGGACATTGAACACCGGGGAGCTGTTTTTT
clone_size: NA; v_call: TRBV7-9; d_call: NA; j_call: TRBJ2-3; cdr3_aa: CASSLDLASTDTQYF; cdr3_nt: TGTGCCAGCAGCTTAGATCTGGCTAGCACAGATACGCAGTATTTT